This note documents a single TCR beta chain sequence. As originally analysed: Reference gene primer amplification gave nucleated cell count estimates. Assay used: immunoSEQ multiplex PCR; TCRdb lists only in-frame clones, some missing. V and J calls and clone size are copied from that table; D and trimming were computed from the DNA. The data contain about 210,000 clones, around three quarters of them singletons. This record comes from a study of blood T cell repertoires in COVID-19. In the study overall: Acute and convalescent COVID-19 samples came from the United States, Italy and Spain. The analysed material was cDNA or gDNA that came from T cells, B-cell-depleted T cells, or PBMCs.

Germline loops: CDR1 SGHTA, CDR2 FQGTGA. The CDR3 consists of 13 residues. V was clipped by 3 bases and J by 5 bases, with 11 bases between them. Sequencing was done on a sample of peripheral blood. The origin of this receptor is a woman aged 70-85 years with acute or convalescent COVID-19. The J gene is TRBJ2-7, the V gene TRBV7-3; D possibly corresponds to TRBD2 (6 bases). The CDR3 sequence is CASSFSPGDEQYF. CDR3 DNA: TGTGCCAGCAGCTTTTCCCCGGGGGACGAGCAGTACTTC.